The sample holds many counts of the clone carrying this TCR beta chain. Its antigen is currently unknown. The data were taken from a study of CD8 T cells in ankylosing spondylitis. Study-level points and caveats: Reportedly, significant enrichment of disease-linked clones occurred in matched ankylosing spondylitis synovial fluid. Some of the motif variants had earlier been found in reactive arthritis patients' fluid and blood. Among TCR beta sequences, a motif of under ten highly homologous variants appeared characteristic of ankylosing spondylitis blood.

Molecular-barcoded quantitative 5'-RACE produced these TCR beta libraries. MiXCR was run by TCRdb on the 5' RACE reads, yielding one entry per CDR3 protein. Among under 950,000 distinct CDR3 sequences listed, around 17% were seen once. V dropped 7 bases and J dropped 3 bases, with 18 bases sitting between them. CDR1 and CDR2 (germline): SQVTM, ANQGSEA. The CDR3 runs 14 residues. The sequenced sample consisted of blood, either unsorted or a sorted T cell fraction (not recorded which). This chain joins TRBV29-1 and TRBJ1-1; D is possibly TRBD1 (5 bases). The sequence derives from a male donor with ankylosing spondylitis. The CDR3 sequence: CSAGDGGVDTEAFF. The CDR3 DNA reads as TGCAGCGCTGGGGACGGGGGTGTCGACACTGAAGCTTTCTTT.